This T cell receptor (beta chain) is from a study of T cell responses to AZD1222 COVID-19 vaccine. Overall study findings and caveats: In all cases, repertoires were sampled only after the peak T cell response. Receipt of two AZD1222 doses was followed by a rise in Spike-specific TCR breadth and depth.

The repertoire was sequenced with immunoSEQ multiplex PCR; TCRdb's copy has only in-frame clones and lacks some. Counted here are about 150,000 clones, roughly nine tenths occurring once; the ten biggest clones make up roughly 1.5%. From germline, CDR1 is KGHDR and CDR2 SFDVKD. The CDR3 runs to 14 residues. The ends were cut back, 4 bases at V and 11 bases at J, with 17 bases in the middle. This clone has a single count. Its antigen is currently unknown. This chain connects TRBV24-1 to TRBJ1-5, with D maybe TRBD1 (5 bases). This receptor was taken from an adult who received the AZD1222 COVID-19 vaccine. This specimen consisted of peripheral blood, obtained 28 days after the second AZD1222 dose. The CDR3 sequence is CATSDSGRQGAQHF. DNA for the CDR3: TGTGCCACCAGTGACTCTGGACGCCAAGGGGCCCAGCATTTT.